This TCR beta chain was identified in a study of T cells in Graves' hyperthyroidism and ophthalmopathy. Template material for amplifying TCR beta CDR3 regions consisted of RNA transcripts. A set of HTBI primers served as the primers for a first-round RT-PCR of the TCR CDR3. MiXCR, applied by TCRdb to the multiplex PCR reads, yields one record per CDR3 protein. The sample gives 340,000 or so distinct CDR3 sequences, approximately 16% of which show up once; around a third is in the top ten. This clonotype was seen a few times. The TCR was taken from a young man with Graves' hyperthyroidism. Material: blood.

The CDR3 loop is CASQSRVATDTQYF. In nucleotides, the CDR3 is TGTGCCAGCCAGAGCCGGGTAGCCACAGATACGCAGTATTTT. V and J are TRBV6-1 and TRBJ2-3; D is ambiguous. Germline CDR1 reads MNHNS; CDR2 reads SASEGT. The germline V and J ends were trimmed by 8 bases and 2 bases, with 14 bases remaining between them. CDR3 size: 14 residues.